This T cell receptor beta chain came from a study of identical twins. Germline-derived CDR1 and CDR2 are DFQATT and SNEGSKA (reference sequence). J gave up 10 bases and V 6 bases, and 8 bases lay outside the gene matches. The CDR3 sequence is 12 residues long. A word on this clonotype: What it binds is unknown.

General study points: Out-of-frame beta chain sequences displayed weaker excess sharing between twins.

TCRdb passed the 5' RACE reads through MiXCR, listing each CDR3 protein once. The data contain roughly 770,000 distinct CDR3 sequences, about 18% of them singletons. The same data also went into a second study, on T cells expressing NK-cell markers. That paper notes: The study sequenced eight donors, seven HCMV-seropositive and one seronegative. Dominant NKG2C+ clonotypes were found to form roughly 1.0-7.0% of CD8+ T cells in five to seven donors.

This sequence originates from a woman aged 18 to 35 in good health. The sequencing sample was made of PBMCs. The chain couples TRBV20-1 to TRBJ1-2, with 10 bases fitting TRBD1. As DNA, the CDR3 is TGCAGTGCCAAAACGGGACAGGGGTTCTACACCTTC. As protein: CSAKTGQGFYTF.